This T cell receptor (beta chain) was sequenced during a study of blood T cell repertoires in COVID-19. Study background: Acute and convalescent COVID-19 samples came from the United States, Italy and Spain.

The CDR3 covers 16 residues. Germline loops: CDR1 SGDLS, CDR2 YYNGEE. V was trimmed by 0 bases and J by 2 bases, leaving 13 bases between them. Original data processing: Amplified reference gene primers provided the basis for estimating nucleated cell counts. Measured with immunoSEQ multiplex PCR; TCRdb has only the in-frame clones, and not every one. V and J calls and clone size are given by that table; D and trimming were obtained from the DNA. This table holds about 130,000 clones, around 80% found once. The sequence was obtained from a man aged 60-69 years who had recovered from COVID-19. V gene TRBV9 combines with J gene TRBJ2-3; D remains unclear. The material sequenced was peripheral blood. CDR3 protein: CASSVGRRTPTDTQYF. For the CDR3, the DNA is TGTGCCAGCAGCGTAGGGCGGCGCACCCCCACAGATACGCAGTATTTT.